The following is a TCR beta chain sequence with its context. In the original workflow: Amplification from reference gene primers served as the basis for estimated nucleated cell counts. Profiled with immunoSEQ multiplex PCR; TCRdb holds only in-frame clones, not every one. V and J calls and clone size follow that table, whereas D and trimming were derived from the DNA. The sample yields 35,000 to 55,000 clones, under 85% seen once. The data originate from a study of blood T cell repertoires in COVID-19. In germline, CDR1 is KGHSH, CDR2 LQKENI. V was cut by 2 bases and J by 8 bases, with 19 bases left in between. The CDR3 consists of 16 residues.

This TCR derives from a man in his fifties or sixties with active COVID-19. The sequencing input was peripheral blood. The chain has TRBV18 and TRBJ2-1; perhaps TRBD1 as D (6 bases). The chain's CDR3 is CASSPGGPSIYDEQFF. CDR3 bases: TGTGCCAGCTCACCAGGGGGCCCATCTATATACGATGAGCAGTTCTTC.